This TCR beta chain was obtained from a study of cytotoxic CD8 clonotypes in ibrutinib-treated CLL. This clone was detected only a few times. Generated by immunoSEQ multiplex PCR, the TCRdb table keeps only in-frame clones and is missing some. The sample records approximately 330,000 clones, about 80% being singletons. Trimming removed 0 bases from V and 6 bases from J; junction bases left unmatched: 8. The CDR3 runs to 17 residues. Germline V CDR1 and CDR2: LGHNA, YSLEER. The chain employs TRBV4-3 and TRBJ1-4, with 9 bases that match TRBD1. Material: PBMCs, obtained before ibrutinib treatment. The receptor comes from a human donor with chronic lymphocytic leukemia. The CDR3 region is CASSQDHRGQGHEKLFF. The CDR3 DNA reads TGCGCCAGCAGCCAAGATCATCGGGGACAGGGACATGAAAAACTGTTTTTT.